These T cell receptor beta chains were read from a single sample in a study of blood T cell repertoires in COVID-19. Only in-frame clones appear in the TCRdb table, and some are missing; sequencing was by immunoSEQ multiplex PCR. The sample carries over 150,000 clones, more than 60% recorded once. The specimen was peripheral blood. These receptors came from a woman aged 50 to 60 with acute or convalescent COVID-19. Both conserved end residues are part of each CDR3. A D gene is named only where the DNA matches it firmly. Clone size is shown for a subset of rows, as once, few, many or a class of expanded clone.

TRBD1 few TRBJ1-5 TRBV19 CASTGTGSRNYIQPQHF TGTGCCAGCACCGGGACAGGGAGTCGAAACTATATTCAGCCCCAGCATTTT
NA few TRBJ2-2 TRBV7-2 CASSSRHPGELFF TGTGCCAGCAGCTCCAGGCACCCCGGGGAGCTGTTTTTT
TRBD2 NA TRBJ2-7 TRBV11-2 CASSLQGRALTSDEQYF TGTGCCAGCAGCTTACAAGGGAGGGCCTTAACAAGTGACGAGCAGTACTTC
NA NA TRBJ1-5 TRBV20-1 CSASTGFSNQPQHF TGCAGTGCTAGTACAGGGTTTAGCAATCAGCCCCAGCATTTT
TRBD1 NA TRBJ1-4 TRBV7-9 CASRTGGGSEKLFF TGTGCCAGCAGGACAGGGGGAGGAAGTGAAAAACTGTTTTTT
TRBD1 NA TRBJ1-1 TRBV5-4 CASSLGQYNTEAFF TGTGCCAGCAGCCTGGGACAGTACAACACTGAAGCTTTCTTT
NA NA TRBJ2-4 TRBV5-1 CASSSVTGQNIQYF TGCGCCAGCAGCTCGGTGACAGGCCAAAACATTCAGTACTTC
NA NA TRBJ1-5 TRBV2 CASRRGAGDEVSNQPQHF TGTGCCAGCAGACGAGGGGCGGGGGACGAAGTTAGCAATCAGCCCCAGCATTTT
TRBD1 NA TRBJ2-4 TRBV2 CASRTGANIQYF TGTGCCAGTCGGACAGGGGCCAACATTCAGTACTTC
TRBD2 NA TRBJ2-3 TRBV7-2 CASSSGTSGISTDTQYF TGTGCCAGCAGCTCCGGGACTAGCGGGATCAGCACAGATACGCAGTATTTT
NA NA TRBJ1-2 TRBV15 CATREIGLYGYTF TGTGCCACCAGAGAGATAGGACTCTATGGCTACACCTTC
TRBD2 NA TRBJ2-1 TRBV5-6 CASSPIAGGTYNEQFF TGTGCCAGCAGTCCAATAGCGGGAGGAACCTACAATGAGCAGTTCTTC
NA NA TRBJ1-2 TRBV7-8 CASSPFGGVGYGYTF TGTGCCAGCAGCCCCTTCGGAGGGGTCGGCTATGGCTACACCTTC
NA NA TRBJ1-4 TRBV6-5 CASSKVAVTNEKLFF TGTGCCAGCAGTAAGGTGGCGGTAACTAATGAAAAACTGTTTTTT
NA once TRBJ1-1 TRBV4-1 CASSQEDRAGEAFF TGCGCCAGCAGCCAAGAAGACCGCGCGGGTGAAGCTTTCTTT
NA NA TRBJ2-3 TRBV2 CAISSTDTQYF TGTGCCATCTCTAGCACAGATACGCAGTATTTT
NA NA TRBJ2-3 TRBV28 CASRYPSAFTDTQYF TGTGCCAGCCGATACCCTAGCGCCTTCACAGATACGCAGTATTTT
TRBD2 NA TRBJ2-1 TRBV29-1 CSVRLAGVGEQFF TGCAGCGTTAGGCTAGCGGGAGTGGGTGAGCAGTTCTTC
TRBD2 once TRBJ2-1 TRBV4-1 CASSQEGLAGVGSRNEQFF TGCGCCAGCAGCCAAGAGGGGCTAGCGGGAGTAGGGAGTAGGAATGAGCAGTTCTTC
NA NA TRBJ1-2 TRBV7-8 CASSLDSRNYGYTF TGTGCCAGCAGCTTAGACAGCAGGAACTATGGCTACACCTTC
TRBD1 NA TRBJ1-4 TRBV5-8 CASSGWTGGNNEKLFF TGTGCCAGCAGCGGTTGGACAGGGGGAAATAATGAAAAACTGTTTTTT
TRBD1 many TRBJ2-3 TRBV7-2 CASSLSGQGTDTQYF TGTGCCAGCAGCTTATCGGGACAGGGCACAGATACGCAGTATTTT
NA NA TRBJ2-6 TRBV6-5 CASRHRQNVLTF TGTGCCAGCAGGCACCGACAGAACGTCCTGACTTTC
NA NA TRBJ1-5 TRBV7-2 CASSPYDQPQHF TGTGCCAGCAGCCCCTATGATCAGCCCCAGCATTTT
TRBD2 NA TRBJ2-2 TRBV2 CASRARGVTGELFF TGTGCCAGCAGGGCGCGGGGGGTCACCGGGGAGCTGTTTTTT
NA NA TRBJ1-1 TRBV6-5 CASSRGRGDTEAFF TGTGCCAGCAGCCGGGGGAGAGGGGACACTGAAGCTTTCTTT
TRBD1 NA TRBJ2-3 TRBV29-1 CSVATGAATDTQYF TGCAGCGTCGCGACAGGGGCCGCCACAGATACGCAGTATTTT
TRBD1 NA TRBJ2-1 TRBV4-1 CASSQDLWTGAYNEQFF TGCGCCAGCAGCCAAGATCTGTGGACAGGGGCTTACAATGAGCAGTTCTTC
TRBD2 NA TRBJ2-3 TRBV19 CATWQRSGGADTQYF TGTGCCACCTGGCAGCGAAGCGGGGGGGCAGATACGCAGTATTTT
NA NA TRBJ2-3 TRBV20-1 CSASSGLGGTESDTQYF TGCAGTGCTAGTTCCGGGTTAGGGGGAACGGAGTCAGATACGCAGTATTTT
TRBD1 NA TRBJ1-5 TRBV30 CAWSGQGAIQPQHF TGTGCCTGGAGTGGACAGGGGGCGATTCAGCCCCAGCATTTT
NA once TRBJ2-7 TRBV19 CASRETGQSGEQYF TGTGCCAGTAGAGAAACTGGACAGTCCGGGGAGCAGTACTTC
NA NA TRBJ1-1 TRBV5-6 CASSYSTGVMNTEAFF TGTGCCAGCAGCTATTCAACGGGGGTTATGAACACTGAAGCTTTCTTT
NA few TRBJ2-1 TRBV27 CASANRESYNEQFF TGTGCCAGTGCTAACAGGGAGTCCTACAATGAGCAGTTCTTC
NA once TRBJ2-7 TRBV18 CASSQQGYEQYF TGTGCCAGCTCACAACAGGGCTACGAGCAGTACTTC
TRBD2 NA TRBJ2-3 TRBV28 CASTYSGKGGVDTQYF TGTGCCAGCACCTATAGCGGGAAGGGGGGGGTAGATACGCAGTATTTT
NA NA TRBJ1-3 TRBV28 CASSLLHSGNTIYF TGTGCCAGCAGTTTATTACACTCTGGAAACACCATATATTTT
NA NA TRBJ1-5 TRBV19 CASSQSRNQPQHF TGTGCCAGTAGTCAGTCCAGAAATCAGCCCCAGCATTTT
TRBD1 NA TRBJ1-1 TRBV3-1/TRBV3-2 CASSHTGTGTNTEAFF TGTGCCAGCAGCCATACCGGGACAGGGACGAACACTGAAGCTTTCTTT
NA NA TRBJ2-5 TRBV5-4 CASSAGGADQETQYF TGTGCCAGCAGCGCCGGTGGGGCAGACCAAGAGACCCAGTACTTC
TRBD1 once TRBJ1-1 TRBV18 CASSRDRENTEAFF TGTGCCAGCTCACGGGACAGGGAGAACACTGAAGCTTTCTTT
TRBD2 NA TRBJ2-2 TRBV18 CASSPVTSAGELFF TGTGCCAGCTCACCAGTGACTAGCGCCGGGGAGCTGTTTTTT
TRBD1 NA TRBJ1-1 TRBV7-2 CASSLGDRSEAFF TGTGCCAGCAGCTTAGGGGACAGATCTGAAGCTTTCTTT
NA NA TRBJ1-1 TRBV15 CATEIGGAVEAFF TGTGCCACTGAAATAGGGGGGGCTGTTGAAGCTTTCTTT
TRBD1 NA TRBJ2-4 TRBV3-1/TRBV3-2 CASSPQGAGFGSIQYF TGTGCCAGCAGCCCCCAGGGGGCTGGGTTCGGAAGCATTCAGTACTTC